This T cell receptor beta chain originates from a study of blood T cells in healthy people across ages. Study findings and constraints: Older age went with lower TCR beta diversity per million T cells, in a roughly linear way.

The individuals who served as donors were healthy Caucasians living in Russia, aged about 6 to 100. Drawn from each donor were approximately 9.2 milliliters of peripheral blood. This CDR3 comprises 14 residues. CDR1 and CDR2 (germline): SGHVS, FQNEAQ. With V trimmed by 1 base and J by 5 bases, 5 bases remained unmatched. A second 7 to 11 cycle PCR used barcoded and J-beta primers. MiXCR was run by TCRdb on the 5' RACE reads, yielding one entry per CDR3 protein. The sample carries over 1,300,000 distinct CDR3 sequences, roughly 64% recorded once. This clonotype came up a few times. Its target is not known.

The sequenced material came from blood. The source of this sequence is a man younger than 35 in good health. This chain connects TRBV7-8 to TRBJ2-7; 7 bases line up with TRBD2. CDR3 nucleotide sequence: TGTGCCAGCAGCTTAGTGGGGGGGGACCACGAGCAGTACTTC. Its translation: CASSLVGGDHEQYF.